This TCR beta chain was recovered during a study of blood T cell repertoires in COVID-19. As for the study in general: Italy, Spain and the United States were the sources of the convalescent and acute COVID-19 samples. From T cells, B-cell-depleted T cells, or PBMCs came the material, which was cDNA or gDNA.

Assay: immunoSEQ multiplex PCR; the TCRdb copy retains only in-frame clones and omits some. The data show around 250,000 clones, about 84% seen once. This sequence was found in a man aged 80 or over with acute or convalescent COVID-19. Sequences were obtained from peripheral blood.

CDR3 sequence reads: CASSQAQGASYETQYF. The CDR3 region has the DNA TGCGCCAGCAGCCAAGCCCAGGGGGCATCTTACGAGACCCAGTACTTC. The chain joins TRBV4-1 to TRBJ2-5, with 8 positions matching TRBD1. V lost 1 base, J lost 5 bases, and 9 bases stayed unmatched. CDR3 length: 16 residues. Germline lookup yields CDR1 MGHRA and CDR2 YSYEKL.